Below are 5 T cell receptor beta chains sequenced from a single sample in a study of blood T cell repertoires in COVID-19. Produced via immunoSEQ multiplex PCR; TCRdb's table is partial and in-frame only. The sample has a few hundred thousand clones, more than 75% seen once; the top ten hold roughly 1.7%. The sequencing input was PBMCs or T cells enriched from blood (not recorded which). The receptors were sampled from a woman in her 50s who had recovered from COVID-19.

The rearrangement links TRBV7-9 to TRBJ2-7; possibly TRBD2 for D (5 bases). Germline-derived CDR1 and CDR2 are SEHNR and FQNEAQ (reference sequence). The length of the CDR3 is 13 residues. V lost 5 bases and J lost 5, with 13 bases in between. CDR3 residues: CASSVGGEDEQYF. CDR3 bases: TGTGCCAGCAGCGTCGGAGGTGAGGACGAGCAGTACTTC.

The chain links TRBV28 to TRBJ2-4; D remains ambiguous. This CDR3 is built from 14 residues. The V end lost 7 bases, the J end lost 14 bases, and 24 bases lay between the germline ends. The germline CDR1 and CDR2 sequences are MDHEN and SYDVKM. The CDR3 loop is CASNNRRRRGIEYF. As DNA, the CDR3 is TGTGCCAGCAACAACCGACGGCGGCGAGGCATAGAGTACTTC.

This chain connects TRBV27 to TRBJ2-7; D not resolved. V was cut by 5 bases and J by 0 bases, with 8 bases left in between. The CDR3 runs 13 residues. The V gene's germline CDR1 is MNHEY and CDR2 SMNVEV (reference sequence). In DNA, the CDR3 is TGTGCCAGCAGTCCCACGAGCTCCTACGAGCAGTACTTC. Translated: CASSPTSSYEQYF.

This sequence joins TRBV3-1 (or the pseudogene TRBV3-2) and TRBJ2-1; D gene uncertain. In germline, CDR1 is LGHDT, CDR2 YNNKEL (reference sequence). The CDR3 extends over 12 amino acids. Between the trimmed V and J ends, which lost 4 bases and 10 bases, there was a span of 11 bases. CDR3 loop: CASSPSNKEQFF. The CDR3 DNA is TGTGCCAGCAGCCCGAGTAATAAGGAGCAGTTCTTC.

The chain has TRBV6-5 and TRBJ2-6; D is possibly TRBD1 (5 bases). Germline CDR1 reads MNHEY; CDR2 reads SVGAGI. The CDR3 covers 15 residues. V was pared by 8 bases and J by 0 bases, with 11 bases between. The chain's CDR3 is CASGAGSSGANVLTF. CDR3 nucleotides: TGTGCCAGCGGGGCAGGAAGCTCTGGGGCCAACGTCCTGACTTTC.